This entry lists 31 T cell receptor beta chains sequenced from one sample in a study of molecular identifiers for immune sequencing clone quantification. Each CDR3 protein gets one entry after TCRdb re-called the PCR reads with MiXCR. The repertoire holds some 590,000 distinct CDR3 sequences, with 25% as singletons. Input material: naive CD8+ T cells from blood, with Jurkat cell RNA spiked in. The subset denotes: FACS-sorted CD8+CD4-CCR7+CD45RA+ naive T cells. These receptors originate from a human donor in good health. Some libraries in this study had Jurkat cell RNA spiked in.

Concerning this clonotype itself: Since a much larger clone is just one base distant, this may be a read error. The chain combines TRBV10-3 with TRBJ1-2, with D perhaps TRBD1 (6 bases). The CDR3 sequence is 13 residues long. V gave up 7 bases and J gave up 4 bases, with 13 bases separating them. Germline CDR1 and CDR2: ENHRY and SYGVKD. The CDR3 nucleotides read TGTGCCATCACCCGACAGGTGGCCTATGGCTACACCTTC. This codes for CAITRQVAYGYTF.

This chain joins TRBV27 and TRBJ2-1, with 8 bases fitting TRBD2. The V gene's germline CDR1 is MNHEY and CDR2 SMNVEV (reference sequence). The V and J ends lost 8 bases and 4 bases, in that order; junction bases with no gene match: 7. This CDR3 comprises 14 residues. The CDR3 is CASCSGMLYNEQFF. DNA of the CDR3: TGTGCCAGCTGTAGCGGGATGTTGTACAATGAGCAGTTCTTC.

The V gene is TRBV5-8, the J gene TRBJ2-7; TRBD2 matches 7 bases. The ends lost 0 bases at V and 4 bases at J; junction bases unmatched: 22. Germline V gene sequence: CDR1 SGHTS, CDR2 YDEGEE. The CDR3 is made up of 20 amino acids. CDR3 amino acids: CASSLDIYLATGVGGYEQYF. The CDR3 DNA is TGTGCCAGCAGCTTGGATATCTATTTGGCCACCGGAGTGGGAGGGTACGAGCAGTACTTC.

Notes on this clonotype: One base away lies a much larger clone, so this may be a sequencing read error. V gene TRBV28 combines with J gene TRBJ2-5, with 9 bases that match TRBD1. This CDR3 comprises 14 residues. Germline CDR1 MDHEN, CDR2 SYDVKM. The CDR3 spells CASSLRTTGGTRYF. As DNA, the CDR3 is TGTGCCAGCAGTTTAAGGACGACAGGGGGGACCCGGTACTTC.

Note on this clonotype: The CDR3 does not end in the conserved phenylalanine or tryptophan, so this is likely a read error. The CDR3 region has the DNA TGTGCCAGCAGCTCCCAGGGGAGCGCTAGGTACAATGAGCAGTTCGTC. It specifies CASSSQGSARYNEQFV. The chain has TRBV3-1 and TRBJ2-1; perhaps TRBD1 as D (6 bases). V lost 5 bases, J lost 4 bases, and 18 bases lay in between. The germline gives CDR1 LGHDT, CDR2 YNNKEL (reference sequence). The CDR3 totals 16 residues.

At least ten counts were recorded for this clonotype. The chain recombines TRBV7-2 with TRBJ1-6; no clear D. The CDR3 totals 13 residues. The V and J ends lost 1 base and 7 bases respectively, with 5 bases between them. Germline-derived CDR1 and CDR2 are SGHTA and FQGNSA. The CDR3 loop is CASSLEQNSPLHF. DNA of the CDR3: TGTGCCAGCAGCTTAGAACAGAATTCACCCCTCCACTTT.

The chain combines TRBV7-6 with TRBJ1-4; D perhaps matches TRBD1 (5 bases). The CDR3 runs 15 residues. Germline CDR1 is SGHVS and CDR2 is FNYEAQ. Trimming took 5 bases from V and 4 from J, leaving 14 bases between them. The CDR3 protein is CASSIGVGVNEKLFF. CDR3 coding DNA: TGTGCCAGCAGCATAGGGGTAGGCGTTAATGAAAAACTGTTTTTT.

This clonotype was observed many times. The rearrangement joins TRBV27 to TRBJ2-6, with TRBD1 matching 10 bases. CDR1 and CDR2 (germline): MNHEY, SMNVEV (reference sequence). After removal of 7 bases from V and 1 base from J, the junction contained 7 bases not matched to a gene. This CDR3 contains 17 residues. CDR3 protein: CASTGTGVLSGANVLTF. CDR3 DNA sequence: TGTGCCAGCACCGGGACAGGGGTCCTATCTGGGGCCAACGTCCTGACTTTC.

V and J are TRBV3-1 and TRBJ2-3; perhaps TRBD2 as D (6 bases). Germline CDR1 is LGHDT and CDR2 is YNNKEL (reference sequence). With 6 bases removed from V and 1 base from J, the gap between germline ends came to 20 bases. This CDR3 spans 17 amino acids. The CDR3 region has the DNA TGTGCCAGCAGACAACGACTTGTGGTAGCGGGCACAGATACGCAGTATTTT. Translated: CASRQRLVVAGTDTQYF.

Of note for this clonotype: A much larger clone lies one base from this, so it may be a read error. V and J are TRBV4-2 and TRBJ2-2; D gene uncertain. This CDR3 has 16 residues. Germline V lookup: CDR1 LGHNA, CDR2 YNFKEQ. The CDR3 spells CANSLGAGVDTGELFF. DNA of the CDR3: TGTGCCAACAGCCTTGGAGCAGGAGTTGACACCGGGGAGCTGTTTTTT.

At least ten counts were recorded for this clonotype. The chain has TRBV4-3 and TRBJ2-1, with TRBD1 matching 7 bases. After removal of 4 bases from V and 1 base from J, the junction contained 4 bases not matched to a gene. There are 15 residues in the CDR3. CDR1 and CDR2 (germline): LGHNA, YSLEER. The CDR3 here is CASSPDRASYNEQFF. The CDR3 DNA follows: TGCGCCAGCAGCCCCGACAGGGCGTCCTACAATGAGCAGTTCTTC.

In DNA form, the CDR3 reads TGTGCCAGCAGCTTAGGGATTTCAACCCCCTACGAGCAGTACTTC. Translating gives CASSLGISTPYEQYF. This chain uses TRBV7-2 with TRBJ2-7; unclear D gene. This CDR3 is built from 15 residues. With 1 base removed from V and 2 bases from J, the gap between germline ends came to 12 bases. Germline CDR1 reads SGHTA; CDR2 reads FQGNSA. The whole variable domain, remainder taken from reference TRBV7-2 and TRBJ2-7, is GAGVSQSPSNKVTEKGKDVELRCDPISGHTALYWYRQSLGQGLEFLIYFQGNSAPDKSGLPSDRFSAERTGGSVSTLTIQRTQQEDSAVYLCASSLGISTPYEQYFGPGTRLTVT.

This clonotype was counted between two and nine times. This could be a read error, since a much larger clone is one nucleotide away. The chain has TRBV11-2 and TRBJ2-3; D remains ambiguous. The CDR3 is made up of 13 amino acids. Per germline, CDR1 SGHAT and CDR2 FQNNGV. With 5 bases removed from V and 4 bases from J, the gap between germline ends came to 10 bases. The CDR3 DNA is TGTGCCAGCAGCCCCACCACCCCAGATACGCAGTATTTT. It specifies CASSPTTPDTQYF.

The chain links TRBV11-2 to TRBJ2-1, with no clear D. CDR3 length: 14 amino acids. The ends were cut back, 1 base at V and 8 bases at J, with 12 bases in the middle. Germline loops: CDR1 SGHAT, CDR2 FQNNGV. CDR3 in DNA: TGTGCCAGCAGCTTAGTTTTTGGCGCCGATGAGCAGTTCTTC. The encoded protein is CASSLVFGADEQFF.

This chain uses TRBV7-4 with TRBJ2-1, with a weak D call TRBD2 (6 bases). This CDR3 is 14 amino acids long. V was cut by 5 bases and J by 1 base, with 9 bases left in between. The germline V gene has CDR1 SGHVT and CDR2 SQSDAQ. The chain's CDR3 is CASSPSASYNEQFF. CDR3 nucleotide sequence: TGTGCCAGCAGCCCTAGCGCTTCCTACAATGAGCAGTTCTTC.

Comments on this clonotype: A read error may explain this, as a much larger clone is one base away. The V gene is TRBV6-5, the J gene TRBJ2-3; D unresolved. The CDR3 is 13 residues long. Germline CDR1 MNHEY, CDR2 SVGAGI. CDR3 sequence (DNA): TGTGCCAGCAGTTACGCCATCACAGATACGCGGTATTTT. Protein product: CASSYAITDTRYF.

This clonotype was counted at least ten times. The chain carries TRBV13 and TRBJ1-2, with TRBD1 as a possible D gene (6 bases). Germline values: CDR1 PRHDT, CDR2 FYEKMQ (reference sequence). V was trimmed by 5 bases and J by 7 bases, leaving 14 bases between them. This CDR3 has 13 residues. CDR3 amino acids: CASSPPGALGYTF. CDR3 DNA: TGTGCCAGCAGCCCCCCGGGGGCGCTTGGCTACACCTTC.

This clonotype has just a few counts. The V and J genes are TRBV20-1 and TRBJ2-2; no definite D call. Germline values: CDR1 DFQATT, CDR2 SNEGSKA (reference sequence). The CDR3 covers 17 residues. V was trimmed by 3 bases and J by 5 bases, leaving 22 bases between them. CDR3 in DNA: TGCAGTGCTAGCCCTTACGGACGGAAAGGTGGGACCGGGGAGCTGTTTTTT. Its translation is CSASPYGRKGGTGELFF.

As for this clonotype: Its ends do not fully match the called genes, so a read error is possible. The chain recombines TRBV6-2 or TRBV6-3 with TRBJ2-7, with D possibly being TRBD2 (6 bases). The germline V gene has CDR1 MNHEY and CDR2 SVGEGT. The CDR3 loop spans 15 amino acids. CDR3 protein: CASSSTGDGPYAQYF. Here the CDR3 DNA reads TGTGCCAGCAGTTCAACGGGGGACGGACCCTACGCGCAGTACTTC.

A word on this clonotype: A much larger clone is a single base away; this may be a read error. The chain combines TRBV12-3 or TRBV12-4 with TRBJ2-3; D not resolved. V lost 7 bases and J lost 2, with 19 bases in between. This CDR3 is 16 amino acids long. CDR3 nucleotide sequence: TGTGCCAGCAAAAAATCCTCGGGCCGAGACACAGATACGCAGTATTTT. It translates to CASKKSSGRDTDTQYF.

There are many counts of this clonotype. The rearrangement uses TRBV21-1 and TRBJ2-7; the table's D call, TRBD1, was not checked against the DNA. TRBV21-1 is a pseudogene segment. This CDR3 is built from 11 residues. The CDR3 DNA is TGTGCTTTTAAGGGGGCCTACGAGCAGTACTTC. It encodes CAFKGAYEQYF.

This chain links TRBV4-3 with TRBJ2-1, with unresolved D. This CDR3 has 11 residues. Per the germline V gene, CDR1 is LGHNA and CDR2 is YSLEER. Trimming stripped 11 bases from V and 7 bases from J, with 12 bases between. The chain's CDR3 is CAAGWDNEQFF. The CDR3 region has the DNA TGCGCCGCAGGCTGGGATAATGAGCAGTTCTTC.

This clonotype was observed at least ten times. This sequence joins TRBV12-3 or TRBV12-4 and TRBJ2-7; perhaps TRBD1 as D (5 bases). The CDR3 extends over 14 amino acids. Deletions cut 7 bases from V and 5 bases from J, with 18 bases between. The CDR3 DNA follows: TGTGCCAGCACCGGAGAGTACCAGGGCGACGAGCAGTACTTC. Protein product: CASTGEYQGDEQYF.

The chain carries TRBV14 and TRBJ2-2; TRBD2 aligns across 8 bases. Germline-derived CDR1 and CDR2 are SGHDN and FVKESK. V gave up 7 bases and J gave up 5 bases; unmatched junction bases: 3. There are 13 residues in the CDR3. CDR3 in amino acids: CASTLAGTGELFF. CDR3 in DNA: TGTGCCAGCACCTTAGCGGGAACCGGGGAGCTGTTTTTT. Complete variable domain (other parts from reference TRBV14 and TRBJ2-2): EAGVTQFPSHSVIEKGQTVTLRCDPISGHDNLYWYRRVMGKEIKFLLHFVKESKQDESGMPNNRFLAERTGGTYSTLKVQPAELEDSGVYFCASTLAGTGELFFGEGSRLTVL.

This clonotype appeared a few times. The CDR3 is CASSILSSYNEQFF. The CDR3 coding sequence is TGTGCCAGTAGTATTTTGAGCTCCTACAATGAGCAGTTCTTC. The genes are TRBV19 and TRBJ2-1; D ambiguous. The length of the CDR3 is 14 residues. Trimming took 3 bases from V and 0 from J, leaving 6 bases between them. The germline V gene has CDR1 LNHDA and CDR2 SQIVND (reference sequence). Drawing the rest from reference TRBV19 and TRBJ2-1, the complete variable domain is DGGITQSPKYLFRKEGQNVTLSCEQNLNHDAMYWYRQDPGQGLRLIYYSQIVNDFQKGDIAEGYSVSREKKESFPLTVTSAQKNPTAFYLCASSILSSYNEQFFGPGTRLTVL.

This clonotype came up many times. The rearrangement joins TRBV7-3 to TRBJ2-7; D remains unclear. The CDR3 totals 12 residues. Trimming took 2 bases from V and 6 from J, leaving 8 bases between them. Germline CDR1 is SGHTA and CDR2 is FQGTGA. CDR3 bases: TGTGCCAGCAGCTTAGGAGACGGCGAGCAGTACTTC. Its translation: CASSLGDGEQYF.

This clonotype was seen only a few times. This rearrangement joins TRBV30 to TRBJ2-3; 7 bases line up with TRBD2. CDR3 length equals 15 residues. The germline V gene has CDR1 GTSNPN and CDR2 SVGIG (reference sequence). V trimming: 5 bases; J trimming: 2 bases; junction bases outside the gene matches: 10. The CDR3 region is CAWGAGTINTDTQYF. The CDR3 DNA follows: TGTGCCTGGGGGGCTGGGACTATCAACACAGATACGCAGTATTTT. The full variable domain, with the rest looked up from reference TRBV30 and TRBJ2-3, is SQTIHQWPATLVQPVGSPLSLECTVEGTSNPNLYWYRQAAGRGLQLLFYSVGIGQISSEVPQNLSASRPQDRQFILSSKKLLLSDSGFYLCAWGAGTINTDTQYFGPGTRLTVL.

In regard to this clonotype: A read error may be the cause here, since a much bigger clone is one base away. The chain uses TRBV7-3 and TRBJ2-1; maybe TRBD2 (5 bases). Per germline, CDR1 SGHTA and CDR2 FQGTGA. The CDR3 is made up of 13 amino acids. Trimming took off 5 bases at V and 5 bases at J, with 10 bases between the two ends. DNA for the CDR3: TGTGCCAGCAGCAAGGACTCTCACAATGAGCAGTTCTTC. It encodes CASSKDSHNEQFF.

This clonotype occurred many times. This chain links TRBV6-2 or TRBV6-3 with TRBJ2-5; 8 nucleotides match TRBD1. The germline gives CDR1 MNHEY, CDR2 SVGEGT. After removal of 0 bases from V and 3 bases from J, the junction contained 6 bases not matched to a gene. The CDR3 totals 16 residues. CDR3 loop: CASSYSPGQGEETQYF. In DNA, the CDR3 is TGTGCCAGCAGTTACTCGCCCGGACAGGGAGAAGAGACCCAGTACTTC.

This clonotype was seen at least ten times. The V and J genes are TRBV6-5 and TRBJ1-4, with D possibly matching TRBD1 (6 bases). The germline gives CDR1 MNHEY, CDR2 SVGAGI. V was clipped by 2 bases and J by 6 bases, with 16 bases between them. The CDR3 totals 16 residues. DNA of the CDR3: TGTGCCAGCAGTTACGGGGGCGCAATGAGTTATGAAAAACTGTTTTTT. Translated: CASSYGGAMSYEKLFF.

This clonotype was recorded at least ten times. This rearrangement joins TRBV4-1 to TRBJ1-4; D might be TRBD1 (5 bases). Trimming removed 5 bases from V and 8 bases from J, with 15 bases in between. CDR3 size: 14 residues. Germline V gene lookup returns CDR1 MGHRA and CDR2 YSYEKL. The CDR3 nucleotides read TGCGCCAGCAGCTTCGGATATTCAGGGGAAAAACTGTTTTTT. As protein: CASSFGYSGEKLFF.